This TCR beta chain was observed in a study of blood T cells in healthy people across ages. This CDR3 is built from 13 residues. Trimming took 1 base from V and 13 from J, leaving 14 bases between them. Looked up from germline, CDR1 is MDHEN and CDR2 is SYDVKM. Primers used in a second PCR of about 6 to 11 cycles were a sample-barcoded 5' primer and a J-beta primer mix. Every molecule of cDNA carried a tag from a template-switch adaptor with 12 random nucleotides. MiXCR was run by TCRdb on the 5' RACE reads, yielding one entry per CDR3 protein. The repertoire includes hundreds of thousands of distinct CDR3 sequences, around three fifths of them detected once, and around 24% sits in the top ten.

The TCR was taken from a man aged 40-49 years in good health. Sequencing used blood. The rearrangement uses TRBV28 and TRBJ2-4; D is unresolved. The CDR3 bases are TGTGCCAGCAGTTTATTGGCAGAAGGTGAGCAGTACTTC. Protein product: CASSLLAEGEQYF.